The text below deals with one TCR beta chain. The antigen remains unidentified. The sample belongs to a study of response to subunit inactivated influenza vaccine. Whole-study findings and limits: Authors suggested that a seasonal influenza vaccination recruits few new T cells each time.

TCRdb itself ran the RT-PCR reads through MiXCR, one entry per CDR3 protein. The profile shows under 750,000 distinct CDR3 sequences, about 12% of them singletons. This specimen was PBMCs from blood, taken on the day of vaccination. The sequence was collected from a man between 45 and 60 years old who received an inactivated influenza vaccine.

CDR3 residues: CASSLGPMTHSNQPQHF. The DNA of the CDR3 is TGCGCCAGCAGCTTGGGGCCCATGACCCATAGCAATCAGCCCCAGCATTTT. V gene TRBV5-1 combines with J gene TRBJ1-5; D is unresolved. Germline V gene lookup returns CDR1 SGHRS and CDR2 YFSETQ. V lost 0 bases to trimming and J lost 0 bases, with 13 bases between them. This CDR3 region has 17 residues.